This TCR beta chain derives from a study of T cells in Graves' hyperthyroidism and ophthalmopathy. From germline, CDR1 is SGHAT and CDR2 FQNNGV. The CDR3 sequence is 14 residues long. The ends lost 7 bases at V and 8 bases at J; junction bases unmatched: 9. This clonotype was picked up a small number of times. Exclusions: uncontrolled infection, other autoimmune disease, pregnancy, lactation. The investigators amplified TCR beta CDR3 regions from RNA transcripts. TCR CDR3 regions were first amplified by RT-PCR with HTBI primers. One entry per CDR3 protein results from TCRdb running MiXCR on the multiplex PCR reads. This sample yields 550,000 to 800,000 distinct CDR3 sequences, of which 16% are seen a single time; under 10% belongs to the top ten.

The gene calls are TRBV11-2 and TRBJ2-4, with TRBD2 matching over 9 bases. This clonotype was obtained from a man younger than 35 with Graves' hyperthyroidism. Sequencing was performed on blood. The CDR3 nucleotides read TGTGCCAGCAACCCAGCGGGAGGTAGAGACATTCAGTACTTC. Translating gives CASNPAGGRDIQYF.